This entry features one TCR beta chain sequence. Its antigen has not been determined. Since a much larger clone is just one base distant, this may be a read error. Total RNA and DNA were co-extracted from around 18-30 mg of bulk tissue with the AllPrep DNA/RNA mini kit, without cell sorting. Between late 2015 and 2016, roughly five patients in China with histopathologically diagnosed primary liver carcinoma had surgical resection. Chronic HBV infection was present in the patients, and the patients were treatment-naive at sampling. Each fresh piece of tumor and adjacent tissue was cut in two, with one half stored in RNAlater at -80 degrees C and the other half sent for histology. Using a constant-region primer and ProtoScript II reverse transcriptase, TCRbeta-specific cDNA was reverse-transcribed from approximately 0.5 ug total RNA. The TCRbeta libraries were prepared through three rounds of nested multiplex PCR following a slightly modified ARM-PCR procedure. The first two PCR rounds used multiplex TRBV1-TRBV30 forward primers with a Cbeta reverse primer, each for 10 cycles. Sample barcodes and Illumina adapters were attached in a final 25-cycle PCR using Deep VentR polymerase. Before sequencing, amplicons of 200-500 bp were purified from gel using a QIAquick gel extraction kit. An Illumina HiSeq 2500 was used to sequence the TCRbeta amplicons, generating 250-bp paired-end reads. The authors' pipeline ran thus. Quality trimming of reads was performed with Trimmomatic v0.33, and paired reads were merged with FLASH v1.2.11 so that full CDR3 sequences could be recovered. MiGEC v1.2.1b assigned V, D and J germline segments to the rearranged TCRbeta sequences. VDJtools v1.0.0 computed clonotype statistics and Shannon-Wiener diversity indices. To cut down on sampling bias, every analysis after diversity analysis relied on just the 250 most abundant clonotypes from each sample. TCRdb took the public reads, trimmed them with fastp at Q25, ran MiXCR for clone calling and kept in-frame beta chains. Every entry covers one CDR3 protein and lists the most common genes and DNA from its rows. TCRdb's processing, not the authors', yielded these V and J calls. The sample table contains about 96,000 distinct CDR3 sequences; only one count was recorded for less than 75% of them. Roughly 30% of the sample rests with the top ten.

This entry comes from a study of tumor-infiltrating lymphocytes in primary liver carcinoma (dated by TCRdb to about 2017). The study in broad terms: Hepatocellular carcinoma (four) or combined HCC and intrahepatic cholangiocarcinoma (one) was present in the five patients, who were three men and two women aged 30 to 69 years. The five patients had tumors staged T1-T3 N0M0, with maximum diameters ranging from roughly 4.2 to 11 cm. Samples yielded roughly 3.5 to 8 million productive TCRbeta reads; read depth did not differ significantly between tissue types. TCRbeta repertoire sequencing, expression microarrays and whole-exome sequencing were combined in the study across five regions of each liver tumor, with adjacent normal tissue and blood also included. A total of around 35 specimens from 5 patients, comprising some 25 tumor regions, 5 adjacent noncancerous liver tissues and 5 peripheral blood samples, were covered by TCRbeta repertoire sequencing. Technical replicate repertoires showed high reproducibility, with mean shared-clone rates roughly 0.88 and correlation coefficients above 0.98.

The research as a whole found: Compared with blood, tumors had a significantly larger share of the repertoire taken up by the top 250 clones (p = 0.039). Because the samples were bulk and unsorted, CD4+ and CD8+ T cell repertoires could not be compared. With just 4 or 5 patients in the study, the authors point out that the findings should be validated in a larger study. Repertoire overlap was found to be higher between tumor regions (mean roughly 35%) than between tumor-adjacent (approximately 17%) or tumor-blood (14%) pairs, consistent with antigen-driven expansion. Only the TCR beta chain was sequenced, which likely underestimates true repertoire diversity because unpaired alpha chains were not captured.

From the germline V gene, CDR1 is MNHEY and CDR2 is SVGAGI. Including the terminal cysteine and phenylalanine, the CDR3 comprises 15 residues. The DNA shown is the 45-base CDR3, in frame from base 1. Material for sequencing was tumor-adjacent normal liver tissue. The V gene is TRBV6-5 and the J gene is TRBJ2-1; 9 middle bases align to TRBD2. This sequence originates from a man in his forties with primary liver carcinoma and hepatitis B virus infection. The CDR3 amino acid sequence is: CASRVSGTSPNEQLF. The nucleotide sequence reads TGTGCCAGCAGGGTATCCGGGACTAGCCCCAATGAGCAGCTCTTC.